Presented here are 10 T cell receptor beta chains from one specimen sequenced in a study of neoadjuvant nivolumab and ipilimumab in lung cancer. Produced via immunoSEQ multiplex PCR; TCRdb's table is partial and in-frame only. The repertoire holds 25,000 or so clones, with 75% to 85% as singletons. The sequencing used tumor tissue, collected after neoadjuvant nivolumab, alone or with ipilimumab, at or shortly before surgery. These receptor sequences come from an adult with non-small cell lung cancer.

This chain joins TRBV19 and TRBJ1-1, with 9 bases lining up with TRBD1. The CDR3 consists of 15 residues. V shed 5 bases and J 3 bases; nucleotides not matched to a gene: 7. From germline, CDR1 is LNHDA and CDR2 SQIVND (reference sequence). As DNA, the CDR3 is TGTGCCAGTAGTGCTCTACAGGGGGCGCACACTGAAGCTTTCTTT. Translated, it gives CASSALQGAHTEAFF.

This chain uses TRBV6-6 with TRBJ1-1, with a possible D match to TRBD1 (5 bases). The germline gives CDR1 MNHNY, CDR2 SVGAGI (reference sequence). The CDR3 sequence is 10 residues long. The V and J ends lost 8 bases and 10 bases respectively, with 11 bases between them. The CDR3 loop is CASWGSGAFF. CDR3 sequence (DNA): TGTGCCAGCTGGGGGAGCGGAGCTTTCTTT.

A few counts support this clone. This chain connects TRBV2 to TRBJ1-1; a possible D gene is TRBD1 (5 bases). CDR1 SNHLY and CDR2 FYNNEI come from the germline V gene. V lost 7 bases and J 8 bases, leaving 11 bases between the germline ends. The CDR3 contains 11 residues. CDR3 DNA: TGTGCCAGCATCAGGGAGGCCGAAGCTTTCTTT. This translates into CASIREAEAFF.

The V call is TRBV7-9, the J call TRBJ2-3, with 12 bases lining up with TRBD2. The CDR3 totals 16 residues. Trimming at V came to 2 bases and at J to 6 bases, leaving 6 bases not matched to a gene. CDR1 is SEHNR and CDR2 is FQNEAQ in the germline V gene (reference sequence). Here the CDR3 DNA reads TGTGCCAGCAGCTTACTTCTAGCGGGGGGGGGCGATACGCAGTATTTT. It translates to CASSLLLAGGGDTQYF.

The chain recombines TRBV7-2 with TRBJ2-7, with TRBD1 matching 9 bases. The V segment lost 5 bases and the J segment 4 bases; nucleotides outside the gene matches: 6. The CDR3 spans 14 residues. Germline CDR1 and CDR2: SGHTA and FQGNSA. CDR3: CASSERTGVYEQYF. The CDR3 DNA reads as TGTGCCAGCAGCGAACGGACAGGGGTGTACGAGCAGTACTTC.

The genes are TRBV2 and TRBJ2-5; possible D gene TRBD2, 5 bases. Per the germline V gene, CDR1 is SNHLY and CDR2 is FYNNEI. The ends were cut back, 7 bases at V and 7 bases at J, with 16 bases in the middle. The CDR3 runs to 13 residues. CDR3 in amino acids: CASKPSEERTQYF. The CDR3 DNA reads as TGTGCCAGCAAGCCGTCGGAGGAACGGACCCAGTACTTC. The full variable domain, its missing parts supplied by reference TRBV2 and TRBJ2-5, is EPEVTQTPSHQVTQMGQEVILRCVPISNHLYFYWYRQILGQKVEFLVSFYNNEISEKSEIFDDQFSVERPDGSNFTLKIRSTKLEDSAMYFCASKPSEERTQYFGPGTRLLVL.

This chain connects TRBV5-1 to TRBJ2-7; the match to TRBD1 covers 10 bases. The CDR3 length is 17 residues. Germline CDR1 reads SGHRS; CDR2 reads YFSETQ. V trimming: 3 bases; J trimming: 5 bases; junction bases outside the gene matches: 14. The CDR3 nucleotides read TGCGCCAGCAGCTCCCAACCACACGGGACAGGGGAAGACGAGCAGTACTTC. Amino acids: CASSSQPHGTGEDEQYF.

The rearrangement uses TRBV7-8 and TRBJ1-4, with 9 bases that match TRBD1. The CDR3 totals 14 residues. Losses at the gene ends were 4 bases for V and 8 bases for J; bases not matched to a gene: 5. The germline V gene encodes CDR1 SGHVS and CDR2 FQNEAQ. The CDR3 loop is CASSSGTGREKLFF. The CDR3 bases are TGTGCCAGCAGCTCCGGGACAGGGAGAGAAAAACTGTTTTTT.

The chain employs TRBV11-1 and TRBJ2-3; D uncertain. The CDR3 consists of 15 residues. In germline, CDR1 is SGHAT, CDR2 FQDESV (reference sequence). Trimming left V 5 bases short and J 0 bases short, with 12 bases between. The CDR3 nucleotides read TGTGCCAGCAGCCCGCGCGGCGTTAGCACAGATACGCAGTATTTT. This codes for CASSPRGVSTDTQYF.

The chain joins TRBV13 to TRBJ2-3, with 7 bases that match TRBD2. Trimming removed 2 bases from V and 1 base from J; junction bases left unmatched: 6. Germline values: CDR1 PRHDT, CDR2 FYEKMQ (reference sequence). The CDR3 loop spans 16 amino acids. The CDR3 protein is CASSLMAGVGTDTQYF. CDR3 DNA sequence: TGTGCCAGCAGCTTAATGGCGGGAGTGGGCACAGATACGCAGTATTTT.